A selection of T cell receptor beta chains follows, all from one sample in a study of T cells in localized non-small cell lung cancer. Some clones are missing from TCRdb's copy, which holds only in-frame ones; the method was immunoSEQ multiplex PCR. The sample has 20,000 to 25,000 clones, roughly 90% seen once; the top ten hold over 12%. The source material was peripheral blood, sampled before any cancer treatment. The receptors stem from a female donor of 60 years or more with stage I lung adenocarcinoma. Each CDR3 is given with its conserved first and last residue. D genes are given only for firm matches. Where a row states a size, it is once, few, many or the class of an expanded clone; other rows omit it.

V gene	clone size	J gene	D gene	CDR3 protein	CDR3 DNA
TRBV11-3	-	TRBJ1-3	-	CASSFHSDRADGNTIYF	TGTGCCAGCAGCTTTCATTCGGACCGTGCTGACGGAAACACCATATATTTT
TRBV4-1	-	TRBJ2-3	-	CASSLLIDTDTQYF	TGCGCCAGCAGCCTCTTGATAGACACAGATACGCAGTATTTT
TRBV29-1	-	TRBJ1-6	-	CSVSTDYNSPLHF	TGCAGCGTTTCGACAGACTATAATTCACCCCTCCACTTT
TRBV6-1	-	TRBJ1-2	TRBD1	CASSEAGQGGGYTF	TGTGCCAGCAGTGAAGCTGGACAGGGTGGTGGCTACACCTTC
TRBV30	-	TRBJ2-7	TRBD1	CAWETGVSYEQYF	TGTGCCTGGGAGACAGGGGTCTCCTACGAGCAGTACTTC
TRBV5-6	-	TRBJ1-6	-	CASRVDRGKSSYNSPLHF	TGTGCCAGCAGGGTGGACAGAGGGAAGAGCTCCTATAATTCACCCCTCCACTTT
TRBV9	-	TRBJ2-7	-	CASSVGGGATYEQYF	TGTGCCAGCAGCGTAGGTGGAGGGGCGACCTACGAGCAGTACTTC
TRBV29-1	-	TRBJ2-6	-	CSVVSWGANVLTF	TGCAGCGTTGTGTCCTGGGGGGCCAACGTCCTGACTTTC
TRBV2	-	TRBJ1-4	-	CASRRGYDEKLFF	TGTGCCAGTAGGAGAGGGTATGATGAAAAACTGTTTTTT
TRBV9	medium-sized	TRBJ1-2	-	CASSVGEGLDYGYTF	TGTGCCAGCAGCGTAGGTGAGGGACTCGACTATGGCTACACCTTC
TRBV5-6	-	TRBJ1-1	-	CASSLGLNNPEAFF	TGTGCCAGCAGCTTGGGACTTAACAACCCTGAAGCTTTCTTT
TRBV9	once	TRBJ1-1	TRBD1	CASSAAPTGTTEAFF	TGTGCCAGCAGCGCAGCCCCGACAGGGACCACTGAAGCTTTCTTT
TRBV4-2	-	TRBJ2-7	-	CASSQELGSGDYEQYF	TGTGCCAGCAGCCAAGAGCTGGGAAGCGGTGACTACGAGCAGTACTTC
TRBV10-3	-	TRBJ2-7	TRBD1	CATGTGPWGEQYF	TGTGCCACCGGGACAGGGCCGTGGGGCGAGCAGTACTTC
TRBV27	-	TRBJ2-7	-	CASSGRVNEQYF	TGTGCCAGCAGCGGCAGGGTAAACGAGCAGTACTTC
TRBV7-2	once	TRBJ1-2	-	CASSLFGSANYGYTF	TGTGCCAGCAGCTTATTTGGGTCGGCTAACTATGGCTACACCTTC
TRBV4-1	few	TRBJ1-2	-	CASSQVDRGKVGYTF	TGCGCCAGCAGCCAAGTCGACAGAGGAAAGGTTGGCTACACCTTC
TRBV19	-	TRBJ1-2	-	CASNTRTGVAGYTF	TGTGCCAGTAACACCCGGACGGGGGTGGCTGGCTACACCTTC
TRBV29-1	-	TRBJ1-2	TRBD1	CSVGQGIYGYTF	TGCAGCGTTGGACAGGGGATATATGGCTACACCTTC
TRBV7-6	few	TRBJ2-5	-	CASSLGVAEQETQYF	TGTGCCAGCAGCTTAGGGGTAGCAGAACAAGAGACCCAGTACTTC
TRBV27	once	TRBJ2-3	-	CASGGAASTDTQYF	TGTGCCAGCGGGGGGGCTGCTAGCACAGATACGCAGTATTTT
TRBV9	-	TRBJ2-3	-	CASSLRGYTDTQYF	TGTGCCAGCAGTTTGCGGGGATACACAGATACGCAGTATTTT
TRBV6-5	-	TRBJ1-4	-	CASSYSGLQGDEKLFF	TGTGCCAGCAGTTACTCCGGGCTACAGGGAGACGAAAAACTGTTTTTT
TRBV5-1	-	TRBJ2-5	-	CASSGSGGTGGETQYF	TGCGCCAGCAGCGGGTCGGGCGGGACTGGGGGGGAGACCCAGTACTTC
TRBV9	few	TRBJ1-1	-	CASSVGDRTEAFF	TGTGCCAGCAGCGTAGGGGACCGAACTGAAGCTTTCTTT
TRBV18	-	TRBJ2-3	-	CASSMAGRTDTQYF	TGTGCCAGCTCAATGGCGGGACGCACAGATACGCAGTATTTT
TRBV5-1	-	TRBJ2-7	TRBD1	CASSFRQGAYEQYF	TGCGCCAGCAGCTTTAGACAGGGGGCCTACGAGCAGTACTTC
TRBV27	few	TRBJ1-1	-	CASSLRRGNTEAFF	TGTGCCAGCAGTCTCAGGCGGGGGAACACTGAAGCTTTCTTT
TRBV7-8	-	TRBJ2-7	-	CASSLADNSGYEQYF	TGTGCCAGCAGCTTAGCGGATAATAGCGGATACGAGCAGTACTTC
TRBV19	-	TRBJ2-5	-	CASSISLGGTQYF	TGTGCCAGTAGTATAAGTCTGGGTGGGACCCAGTACTTC
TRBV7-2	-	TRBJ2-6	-	CASSFFPLSSGANVLTF	TGTGCCAGCAGCTTCTTCCCTCTTAGCTCTGGGGCCAACGTCCTGACTTTC
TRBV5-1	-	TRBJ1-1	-	CASSRRQETMNTEAFF	TGCGCCAGCAGCCGCCGACAGGAGACCATGAACACTGAAGCTTTCTTT
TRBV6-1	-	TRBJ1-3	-	CASSEAQQISGNTIYF	TGTGCCAGCAGTGAAGCGCAGCAGATCTCTGGAAACACCATATATTTT
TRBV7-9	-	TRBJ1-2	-	CASSSGRGLYGYTF	TGTGCCAGCAGCTCGGGGAGAGGGTTATATGGCTACACCTTC
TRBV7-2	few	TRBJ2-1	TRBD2	CASSPGLGSGGPNAFF	TGTGCCAGCAGCCCGGGACTTGGAAGCGGGGGCCCAAACGCGTTCTTC
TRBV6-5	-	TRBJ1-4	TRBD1	CASKTGADEKLFF	TGTGCCAGCAAGACAGGGGCGGATGAAAAACTGTTTTTT
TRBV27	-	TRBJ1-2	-	CASSSSFSPGYTF	TGTGCCAGCAGTTCATCCTTCTCCCCTGGCTACACCTTC
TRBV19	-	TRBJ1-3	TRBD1	CASSLHRGGSGNTIYF	TGTGCCAGTAGTCTTCACAGGGGCGGTTCTGGAAACACCATATATTTT
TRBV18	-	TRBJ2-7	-	CASSPSWDTDTYEQYF	TGTGCCAGCTCACCATCTTGGGACACGGACACCTACGAGCAGTACTTC
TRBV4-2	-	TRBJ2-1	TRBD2	CASSQPLAGANNEQFF	TGTGCCAGCAGCCAACCCCTAGCGGGGGCCAACAATGAGCAGTTCTTC
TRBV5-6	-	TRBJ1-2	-	CASSLNRANYGYTF	TGTGCCAGCAGCTTGAACAGGGCTAACTATGGCTACACCTTC
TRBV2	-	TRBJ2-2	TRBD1	CAILDRSNTGELFF	TGTGCCATACTGGACAGGTCGAACACCGGGGAGCTGTTTTTT
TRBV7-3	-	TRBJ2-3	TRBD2	CASSLTGGGTPQYF	TGTGCCAGCAGCTTAACCGGGGGGGGTACCCCGCAGTATTTT
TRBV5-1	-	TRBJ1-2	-	CASSVSFPGNYGYTF	TGCGCCAGCAGCGTCTCCTTCCCAGGAAACTATGGCTACACCTTC
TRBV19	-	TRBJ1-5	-	CASSTGTDSNQPQHF	TGTGCCAGTAGTACAGGGACGGATAGCAATCAGCCCCAGCATTTT
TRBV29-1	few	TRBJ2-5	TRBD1	CSASGQNQETQYF	TGCAGCGCGTCGGGACAGAACCAAGAGACCCAGTACTTC
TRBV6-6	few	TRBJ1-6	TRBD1	CASSYMRDRASPLHF	TGTGCCAGCAGTTACATGAGGGACAGGGCTTCACCCCTCCACTTT
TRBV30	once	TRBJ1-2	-	CAWSPRREAHGYTF	TGTGCCTGGAGTCCCCGGAGGGAAGCCCATGGTTACACCTTC